The 13 T cell receptor beta chains below come from one sample, sequenced in a study of T cells after yellow fever vaccination (dated by TCRdb to the late 2010s). The library was produced with 5' RACE. Sequencing used an Illumina NovaSeq 6000. The public reads were run again by TCRdb, first through fastp at Q25 and then through MiXCR, and only productive beta chains were kept. Each CDR3 protein appears once, grouped with its most common genes and DNA. The sample records some 320,000 distinct CDR3 sequences, roughly 4% of which are singletons. The ten largest clones represent under 30% of the sample. Sample treatment or condition, as interpreted from the label and publication: live attenuated yellow fever vaccine strain. Here the sequenced sample was PBMCs, taken 5 days after the yellow fever booster vaccination. The receptors come from a young man who received the YFV17D yellow fever vaccine.

This clonotype was observed many times. This chain joins TRBV27 and TRBJ2-3; 12 nucleotides align to TRBD1. Germline CDR1 MNHEY, CDR2 SMNVEV (reference sequence). The V gene end was trimmed by 3 bases and the J gene end by 4 bases; junction bases not matched to a gene: 5. The CDR3 consists of 16 residues. CDR3 residues: CASSFPGTGGADTQYF. The CDR3 DNA reads TGTGCCAGCAGTTTCCCCGGGACAGGGGGCGCAGATACGCAGTATTTT.

This clonotype occurred many times. This chain uses TRBV7-2 with TRBJ2-7; D could derive from TRBD1 or TRBD2 (6 bases each). The germline CDR1 and CDR2 sequences are SGHTA and FQGNSA. There are 14 residues in the CDR3. Trimming took off 1 base at V and 0 bases at J, with 7 bases between the two ends. The CDR3 reads CASSLGGASYEQYF. CDR3 coding DNA: TGTGCCAGCAGCTTAGGGGGGGCCTCCTACGAGCAGTACTTC.

This clonotype turned up a few times. The CDR3 coding sequence is TGTGCCAGCTCACCACCGATTTGGGACAGGGGACGCACAGATACGCAGTATTTT. This encodes CASSPPIWDRGRTDTQYF. V usage is TRBV18 and J usage is TRBJ2-3; 10 bases line up with TRBD1. The CDR3 runs 18 residues. The V gene end was trimmed by 0 bases and the J gene end by 1 base; junction bases not matched to a gene: 7. Germline CDR1 KGHSH, CDR2 LQKENI.

This sequence joins TRBV19 and TRBJ2-5; either TRBD1 or TRBD2 may supply D (5 bases each). Germline CDR1 reads LNHDA; CDR2 reads SQIVND (reference sequence). With 5 bases removed from V and 4 bases from J, the gap between germline ends came to 14 bases. This CDR3 spans 14 amino acids. CDR3 in amino acids: CASSLQWGTETQYF. The DNA of the CDR3 is TGTGCCAGTAGTCTTCAGTGGGGGACAGAGACCCAGTACTTC.

In its sample, this clonotype was seen many times. The chain uses TRBV6-2 or TRBV6-3 and TRBJ2-1; either TRBD1 or TRBD2 may supply D (7 bases each). This CDR3 has 15 residues. Germline values: CDR1 MNHEY, CDR2 SVGEGT. Trimming removed 8 bases from V and 6 bases from J, with 20 bases in between. DNA of the CDR3: TGTGCCAGCCACGGAGGGGGCGGGGGCGGCAATGAGCAGTTCTTC. Translation gives CASHGGGGGGNEQFF.

This clonotype was detected only a few times. This sequence joins TRBV24-1 and TRBJ2-5; D call uncertain. Germline-derived CDR1 and CDR2 are KGHDR and SFDVKD. Trimming stripped 1 base from V and 3 bases from J, with 8 bases between. This CDR3 region has 14 residues. The CDR3 DNA sequence: TGTGCCACCAGTGATTTACAAGGTGAAGAGACCCAGTACTTC. Encoded protein: CATSDLQGEETQYF.

This clonotype was seen a handful of times. The rearrangement uses TRBV7-9 and TRBJ2-2; TRBD2 aligns across 9 bases. The CDR3 consists of 18 residues. Germline CDR1 is SEHNR and CDR2 is FQNEAQ (reference sequence). Losses at the gene ends were 5 bases for V and 0 bases for J; bases not matched to a gene: 10. The CDR3 loop reads CASSPLGKRGANTGELFF. The CDR3 DNA sequence: TGTGCCAGCAGCCCCTTGGGAAAGCGGGGGGCGAACACCGGGGAGCTGTTTTTT.

In its sample, this clonotype was seen a few times. This rearrangement joins TRBV7-3 to TRBJ1-2, with TRBD1 matching 12 bases. The CDR3 runs 19 residues. V lost 8 bases and J lost 5; bases outside the gene matches: 21. Germline CDR1 is SGHTA and CDR2 is FQGTGA. The CDR3 region is CASLKTETGQGAVGYGYTF. Here the CDR3 DNA reads TGTGCCAGCCTTAAGACAGAAACGGGACAGGGGGCCGTCGGGTATGGCTACACCTTC.

This clonotype was detected ten times or more. The rearrangement joins TRBV5-1 to TRBJ1-6; D is perhaps TRBD1 (6 bases). The V gene lost 3 bases and the J gene lost 7 bases, with 17 bases spanning the gap. From germline, CDR1 is SGHRS and CDR2 YFSETQ. This CDR3 is 16 amino acids long. CDR3 amino acids: CASSSGLERGNSPLHF. The CDR3 DNA reads as TGCGCCAGCAGCTCGGGGTTAGAGAGGGGGAATTCACCCCTCCACTTT.

In its sample, this clonotype was seen a few times. DNA for the CDR3: TGTGCCAGCAGCTTAGGATTTAGCGGGGGGGCCGACATTCAGTACTTC. Residues: CASSLGFSGGADIQYF. The V and J genes are TRBV7-2 and TRBJ2-4; 11 nucleotides align to TRBD2. CDR3 length: 16 amino acids. V trimming: 1 base; J trimming: 8 bases; junction bases outside the gene matches: 7. Germline CDR1 and CDR2: SGHTA and FQGNSA. The entire variable domain, with the rest obtained from reference TRBV7-2 and TRBJ2-4, is as follows: GAGVSQSPSNKVTEKGKDVELRCDPISGHTALYWYRQSLGQGLEFLIYFQGNSAPDKSGLPSDRFSAERTGGSVSTLTIQRTQQEDSAVYLCASSLGFSGGADIQYFGAGTRLSVL.

This chain joins TRBV4-1 and TRBJ2-1; D gene uncertain. CDR3 length: 15 residues. Trimming cost V 0 bases and J 8 bases, with 14 bases left between them. Germline V CDR1 and CDR2: MGHRA, YSYEKL. CDR3 coding DNA: TGCGCCAGCAGCCAAGATATAAAGGGCATGTATGAGCAGTTCTTC. Encoded protein: CASSQDIKGMYEQFF.

The chain links TRBV20-1 to TRBJ1-2; the D is unclear. V lost 3 bases to trimming and J lost 5 bases, with 19 bases between them. The germline V gene has CDR1 DFQATT and CDR2 SNEGSKA (reference sequence). This CDR3 is built from 15 residues. The CDR3 nucleotides are TGCAGTGCTAGCCCCCCCGCCCGGGCCGGGTATGGCTACACCTTC. It translates to CSASPPARAGYGYTF.

This clonotype was counted between two and nine times. The V call is TRBV5-1, the J call TRBJ2-1; a possible D gene is TRBD1 (5 bases). V lost 3 bases, J lost 3 bases, and 7 bases lay in between. The CDR3 length is 13 residues. Per the germline V gene, CDR1 is SGHRS and CDR2 is YFSETQ. The CDR3 DNA follows: TGCGCCAGCAGCTATGGACACTACAATGAGCAGTTCTTC. Amino acids: CASSYGHYNEQFF.